The rows below give T cell receptor beta chains drawn from one sample of a study of OX40 agonist ivuxolimab in advanced cancers. The repertoire was sequenced with immunoSEQ multiplex PCR; TCRdb's copy has only in-frame clones and lacks some. The sample shows roughly 60,000 clones, about nine tenths of them seen only once. This specimen was CD4+ or CD8+ T cells sorted from blood, taken in a trial of the OX40 agonist ivuxolimab. The origin of the receptors is an adult with an advanced solid tumor such as melanoma, head and neck, liver or kidney cancer. Each CDR3 is given with its conserved first and last residue. A D gene is named only where the DNA matches it firmly. A row's size may be missing; if present it is once, few, many or a size class.

J | D | size | V | CDR3 | DNA
TRBJ2-7 | TRBD1 | NA | TRBV7-2 | CASSAGTGGPYEQYF | TGTGCCAGCAGCGCGGGGACAGGGGGCCCTTACGAGCAGTACTTC
TRBJ2-7 | NA | once | TRBV7-2 | CASSLGAGVNEQYF | TGTGCCAGCAGCTTAGGCGCAGGGGTCAACGAGCAGTACTTC
TRBJ2-3 | TRBD2 | NA | TRBV7-9 | CASEAGGPTDTQYF | TGTGCCAGCGAGGCGGGAGGGCCAACAGATACGCAGTATTTT
TRBJ1-5 | NA | NA | TRBV27 | CASSLGQSQPQHF | TGTGCCAGCAGTTTAGGGCAAAGTCAGCCCCAGCATTTT
TRBJ2-7 | NA | NA | TRBV27 | CASSFSGGYEQYF | TGTGCCAGCAGTTTCTCTGGCGGCTACGAGCAGTACTTC
TRBJ2-6 | NA | NA | TRBV28 | CASSPPGTTGANVLTF | TGTGCCAGCAGCCCCCCCGGGACAACTGGGGCCAACGTCCTGACTTTC
TRBJ2-2 | NA | NA | TRBV20-1 | CSATFGGELFF | TGCAGTGCTACTTTCGGTGGGGAGCTGTTTTTT
TRBJ2-1 | TRBD2 | NA | TRBV25-1 | CASSEYASGPYNEQFF | TGTGCCAGCAGTGAATACGCTAGCGGCCCTTACAATGAGCAGTTCTTC
TRBJ2-2 | TRBD1 | NA | TRBV6-1 | CASTWTGYNTGELFF | TGTGCCAGTACGTGGACAGGTTATAACACCGGGGAGCTGTTTTTT
TRBJ2-7 | NA | NA | TRBV4-3 | CASSQDEWQAQGEQYF | TGCGCCAGCAGCCAAGATGAATGGCAGGCACAAGGCGAGCAGTACTTC
TRBJ1-1 | NA | once | TRBV6-6 | CASSPLLNTEAFF | TGTGCCAGCAGTCCGTTGTTGAACACTGAAGCTTTCTTT
TRBJ2-7 | NA | NA | TRBV19 | CASSPATDSYEQYF | TGTGCCAGTAGTCCCGCGACGGATTCCTACGAGCAGTACTTC
TRBJ2-7 | NA | NA | TRBV6-6 | CASSTNWGFPYF | TGTGCCAGCAGTACGAACTGGGGGTTCCCGTACTTC
TRBJ2-2 | TRBD2 | NA | TRBV5-6 | CASSLPSGRVTGELFF | TGTGCCAGCAGCCTGCCTAGCGGGAGGGTCACCGGGGAGCTGTTTTTT
TRBJ2-1 | TRBD2 | NA | TRBV28 | CATRDYGGEQFF | TGTGCCACCCGGGACTACGGGGGTGAGCAGTTCTTC
TRBJ2-2 | TRBD2 | NA | TRBV7-6 | CASSLLAGGPGELFF | TGTGCCAGCAGCTTACTAGCGGGAGGGCCCGGGGAGCTGTTTTTT
TRBJ2-7 | NA | NA | TRBV14 | CASSQEAVPTYEQYF | TGTGCCAGCAGCCAAGAGGCAGTGCCTACCTACGAGCAGTACTTC
TRBJ1-5 | TRBD1 | NA | TRBV19 | CASSIPGGWDQPQHF | TGTGCCAGTAGTATTCCAGGGGGCTGGGATCAGCCCCAGCATTTT
TRBJ2-4 | NA | NA | TRBV7-2 | CASSARVLAKNIQYF | TGTGCCAGCAGCGCGCGCGTTCTAGCCAAAAACATTCAGTACTTC
TRBJ1-4 | NA | NA | TRBV6-1 | CASSDWRAGSWVNEKLFF | TGTGCCAGCAGTGACTGGCGGGCCGGCTCCTGGGTTAATGAAAAACTGTTTTTT
TRBJ2-1 | TRBD2 | NA | TRBV4-2 | CASSQATSGSYNEQFF | TGTGCCAGCAGCCAAGCTACTAGCGGGAGTTACAATGAGCAGTTCTTC
TRBJ2-7 | NA | NA | TRBV11-2 | CASSLESSYEQYF | TGTGCCAGCAGCTTAGAATCTAGCTACGAGCAGTACTTC
TRBJ2-7 | TRBD1 | NA | TRBV28 | CASSPLDRVVSYEQYF | TGTGCCAGCAGTCCCCTTGACAGGGTGGTTTCCTACGAGCAGTACTTC
TRBJ2-5 | NA | NA | TRBV6-5 | CASSLTQTPQETQYF | TGTGCCAGCAGTCTTACGCAGACACCCCAAGAGACCCAGTACTTC
TRBJ2-2 | TRBD1 | once | TRBV9 | CASSSPGTGGMWELFF | TGTGCCAGCAGCTCCCCCGGGACAGGGGGCATGTGGGAGCTGTTTTTT
TRBJ1-2 | NA | NA | TRBV19 | CASSIGPANYGYTF | TGTGCCAGTAGTATTGGCCCGGCAAACTATGGCTACACCTTC
TRBJ1-4 | NA | NA | TRBV29-1 | CSVESGDEKLFF | TGCAGCGTTGAATCAGGGGACGAAAAACTGTTTTTT
TRBJ2-2 | NA | NA | TRBV9 | CASSPYGRENTGELFF | TGTGCCAGCAGCCCCTACGGGCGGGAGAACACCGGGGAGCTGTTTTTT
TRBJ1-5 | NA | NA | TRBV27 | CASSQGLYSNQPQHF | TGTGCCAGCTCCCAGGGACTTTATAGCAATCAGCCCCAGCATTTT
TRBJ2-6 | NA | NA | TRBV11-3 | CASSQGEAFSGANVLTF | TGTGCCAGCAGCCAGGGGGAGGCTTTTTCCGGGGCCAACGTCCTGACTTTC
TRBJ2-7 | NA | NA | TRBV27 | CASSQRTSYEQYF | TGTGCCAGCAGTCAGCGGACCTCCTACGAGCAGTACTTC
TRBJ1-3 | NA | NA | TRBV18 | CASSTGPYSGNTIYF | TGTGCCAGCTCTACGGGACCGTACTCTGGAAACACCATATATTTT
TRBJ1-1 | NA | once | TRBV28 | CASSLGSEAFF | TGTGCCAGCAGTTTAGGGTCCGAAGCTTTCTTT
TRBJ2-7 | NA | NA | TRBV5-6 | CASSLGVAYEQYF | TGTGCCAGCAGCTTGGGAGTGGCTTACGAGCAGTACTTC
TRBJ2-7 | NA | NA | TRBV7-9 | CASSPSLGSPYEQYF | TGTGCCAGCAGCCCGAGCCTAGGCTCCCCCTACGAGCAGTACTTC
TRBJ2-7 | NA | NA | TRBV6-5 | CASLGYEQYF | TGTGCCAGCCTAGGGTACGAGCAGTACTTC
TRBJ2-7 | TRBD2 | NA | TRBV10-3 | CAASGPGDGRGYEQYF | TGTGCCGCCTCAGGACCCGGGGACGGGAGGGGGTACGAGCAGTACTTC
TRBJ2-6 | NA | NA | TRBV7-9 | CALGGSSGANVLTF | TGTGCCTTGGGTGGCAGCTCTGGGGCCAACGTCCTGACTTTC
TRBJ2-7 | TRBD2 | once | TRBV10-3 | CAISDLKGLAGGTLIYEQYF | TGTGCCATCAGTGATTTAAAGGGACTAGCGGGAGGCACACTAATCTACGAGCAGTACTTC
TRBJ2-3 | NA | NA | TRBV11-3 | CASSRGTDTQYF | TGTGCCAGCAGCCGGGGCACAGATACGCAGTATTTT
TRBJ2-7 | NA | NA | TRBV29-1 | CSVRAGYGYEQYF | TGCAGCGTCAGAGCTGGGTACGGTTACGAGCAGTACTTC
TRBJ1-1 | NA | NA | TRBV19 | CASSISQLNTEAFF | TGTGCCAGTAGTATTTCACAGTTGAACACTGAAGCTTTCTTT
TRBJ2-2 | TRBD2 | NA | TRBV4-1 | CASSGTINTGELFF | TGCGCCAGCAGCGGGACTATTAACACCGGGGAGCTGTTTTTT
TRBJ2-7 | TRBD2 | NA | TRBV5-1 | CASSFGTSVHEQYF | TGCGCCAGCAGCTTCGGGACTAGCGTCCACGAGCAGTACTTC
TRBJ1-2 | NA | NA | TRBV15 | CATSREDRLLGYTF | TGTGCCACCAGCAGAGAGGACCGCCTCCTTGGCTACACCTTC
TRBJ1-1 | TRBD1 | NA | TRBV7-8 | CASRTGTGTNTEAFF | TGTGCCAGCAGGACCGGGACAGGGACAAACACTGAAGCTTTCTTT
TRBJ2-1 | TRBD2 | NA | TRBV28 | CASSFYRDSGRGNEQFF | TGTGCCAGCAGTTTCTACAGGGACAGCGGGAGGGGCAATGAGCAGTTCTTC